These 21 T cell receptor beta chains originate from one sample sequenced in a study of blood T cell repertoires in COVID-19. TCRdb keeps only in-frame clones here, not all; method: immunoSEQ multiplex PCR. Here the sample spans 200,000 to 250,000 clones, over 70% being singletons. Sequences were obtained from peripheral blood. These receptors were obtained from a woman between 65 and 79 years old with acute or convalescent COVID-19.

This clone was observed once. The CDR3 coding sequence is TGTGCCATCAATAGGGACATAATGAACACTGAAGCTTTCTTT. This translates into CAINRDIMNTEAFF. V gene TRBV10-3 combines with J gene TRBJ1-1; D possibly corresponds to TRBD1 (6 bases). CDR3 length: 14 residues. Germline CDR1 and CDR2: ENHRY and SYGVKD. Between the trimmed V and J ends, which lost 7 bases and 0 bases, there was a span of 12 bases.

This clone was recorded a few times. The genes are TRBV11-2 and TRBJ2-2; 7 bases align to TRBD2. The CDR3 totals 16 residues. J was trimmed by 5 bases and V by 1 base; bases with no gene match: 7. CDR1 is SGHAT and CDR2 is FQNNGV in the germline V gene. As DNA, the CDR3 is TGTGCCAGCAGCTTAGTATCTGGGGGGGAGACCGGGGAGCTGTTTTTT. It is translated as CASSLVSGGETGELFF.

The genes are TRBV6-6 and TRBJ2-3, with TRBD1 as a possible D gene (5 bases). The CDR3 is 14 residues long. The V end lost 5 bases, the J end lost 0 bases, and 9 bases lay between the germline ends. In germline, CDR1 is MNHNY, CDR2 SVGAGI (reference sequence). The CDR3 nucleotides are TGTGCCAGCAGTCTCGGACAAAGCACAGATACGCAGTATTTT. This gives the protein CASSLGQSTDTQYF.

V gene TRBV24-1 combines with J gene TRBJ2-3, with 9 positions matching TRBD1. The CDR3 is made up of 16 amino acids. Germline V gene data show CDR1 as KGHDR and CDR2 as SFDVKD. Germline trimming cut 1 base from V and 3 bases from J; bases unmatched to any gene: 4. CDR3 protein: CATSDFSGTGTDTQYF. In nucleotides, the CDR3 is TGTGCCACCAGTGATTTCTCCGGGACAGGGACAGATACGCAGTATTTT.

This clone was seen a single time. The V and J genes are TRBV11-2 and TRBJ2-3, with TRBD2 as a possible D gene (6 bases). Trimming removed 1 base from V and 3 bases from J, with 8 bases in between. The CDR3 has 14 amino acids. The germline V gene encodes CDR1 SGHAT and CDR2 FQNNGV. CDR3 bases: TGTGCCAGCAGCTTAGGCGGGGTTACAGATACGCAGTATTTT. It codes for CASSLGGVTDTQYF. Variable domain in full (rest from reference TRBV11-2 and TRBJ2-3): EAGVAQSPRYKIIEKRQSVAFWCNPISGHATLYWYQQILGQGPKLLIQFQNNGVVDDSQLPKDRFSAERLKGVDSTLKIQPAKLEDSAVYLCASSLGGVTDTQYFGPGTRLTVL.

This clone has only a few counts. The genes are TRBV10-3 and TRBJ2-7; tentative D call: TRBD2 (6 bases). The CDR3 has 14 amino acids. V was clipped by 9 bases and J by 7 bases, with 22 bases between them. CDR1 ENHRY and CDR2 SYGVKD come from the germline V gene. DNA for the CDR3: TGTGCCATAGGCCTAGGCGGGGCCTTAGGGGAGCAGTACTTC. Protein product: CAIGLGGALGEQYF.

The chain links TRBV27 to TRBJ2-5; a possible D gene is TRBD2 (6 bases). This CDR3 is 14 amino acids long. The V gene's germline CDR1 is MNHEY and CDR2 SMNVEV (reference sequence). V shed 5 bases and J shed 1 base, with 11 bases lying between them. The CDR3 nucleotides are TGTGCCAGCAGTAGTGCGGGACTCCAAGAGACCCAGTACTTC. Translated: CASSSAGLQETQYF.

This clone was picked up one time. V usage is TRBV19 and J usage is TRBJ2-2; D perhaps matches TRBD2 (7 bases). This CDR3 has 18 amino acids. Per germline, CDR1 LNHDA and CDR2 SQIVND (reference sequence). Trimming removed 5 bases from V and 1 base from J, with 20 bases in between. CDR3 sequence (DNA): TGTGCCAGTAGTCTCAGGTCCGGGGGGCCTATGAACACCGGGGAGCTGTTTTTT. Its protein is CASSLRSGGPMNTGELFF.

This clone was detected only once. The chain employs TRBV5-5 and TRBJ1-6; TRBD1 matches 11 bases. The CDR3 runs to 15 residues. With 4 bases clipped from V and 14 bases from J, the junction kept 11 bases outside the gene matches. CDR1 is SGHKS, CDR2 YYEKEE, per germline (reference sequence). The DNA of the CDR3 is TGTGCCAGCAGCCCGCTCGGGACAGGGGGTATAGCCCTCCACTTT. Amino acids: CASSPLGTGGIALHF.

Turning to this clone: One end of the junction does not line up with germline, which may come from a read error. The chain joins TRBV2 to TRBJ1-4; the D gene is possibly TRBD1 (5 bases). CDR3 size: 12 residues. Germline loops: CDR1 SNHLY, CDR2 FYNNEI. CDR3 in DNA: TGCGCGTCAACGGCAGGGTATGAAAAACTGTTTTTT. It specifies CASTAGYEKLFF.

This clone appeared once. The genes are TRBV20-1 and TRBJ2-7, with a possible D match to TRBD2 (6 bases). The CDR3 spans 18 residues. The germline V and J ends were trimmed by 3 bases and 0 bases, with 24 bases remaining between them. Germline lookup yields CDR1 DFQATT and CDR2 SNEGSKA (reference sequence). The CDR3 sequence: CSASGGASLTLSSYEQYF. Written as DNA, the CDR3 is TGCAGTGCTAGTGGCGGGGCCAGTCTCACCCTATCCTCCTACGAGCAGTACTTC.

This chain connects TRBV29-1 to TRBJ2-5; possibly TRBD1 for D (5 bases). Between the trimmed V and J ends, which lost 7 bases and 7 bases, there was a span of 22 bases. This CDR3 has 14 residues. Germline V CDR1 and CDR2: SQVTM, ANQGSEA. CDR3: CSGAYRLDSVTQYF. CDR3 bases: TGCAGCGGGGCCTATAGACTCGACAGTGTGACCCAGTACTTC. The complete variable domain, with remaining parts taken from reference TRBV29-1 and TRBJ2-5, reads SAVISQKPSRDICQRGTSLTIQCQVDSQVTMMFWYRQQPGQSLTLIATANQGSEATYESGFVIDKFPISRPNLTFSTLTVSNMSPEDSSIYLCSGAYRLDSVTQYFGPGTRLLVL.

The rearrangement uses TRBV29-1 and TRBJ2-5; D possibly corresponds to TRBD2 (5 bases). The V gene's germline CDR1 is SQVTM and CDR2 ANQGSEA. The CDR3 is 13 amino acids. V lost 2 bases and J 5 bases, leaving 12 bases between the germline ends. DNA for the CDR3: TGCAGCGTTGAACGGGAACCCCGGGAGACCCAGTACTTC. Translated: CSVEREPRETQYF.

This clone came up once. This rearrangement joins TRBV5-1 to TRBJ1-1; 7 bases match TRBD1. The CDR3 sequence is 15 residues long. V was clipped by 5 bases and J by 2 bases; unmatched bases: 9. The germline gives CDR1 SGHRS, CDR2 YFSETQ. DNA for the CDR3: TGCGCCAGCAGTCAGACCGGGACAGTAAACACTGAAGCTTTCTTT. This gives the protein CASSQTGTVNTEAFF.

This clone was seen only a few times. This sequence joins TRBV7-9 and TRBJ1-3, with a tentative D call TRBD1 (5 bases). The CDR3 covers 14 residues. Germline loops: CDR1 SEHNR, CDR2 FQNEAQ (reference sequence). Trimming removed 2 bases from V and 3 bases from J, with 8 bases in between. The CDR3 region has the DNA TGTGCCAGCAGCTTACCGCAGGGTGGAAACACCATATATTTT. Its protein is CASSLPQGGNTIYF.

V usage is TRBV12-3 or TRBV12-4 and J usage is TRBJ2-3; 7 nucleotides agree with TRBD1. The CDR3 runs to 13 residues. The junction had 7 bases not matched to a gene; V was cut back by 1 base and J by 12 bases. The CDR3 nucleotides are TGTGCCAGCAGTTTAGAAGAACAGGGGTTCCAGTATTTT. Translating gives CASSLEEQGFQYF.

CDR3 DNA: TGTGCCAGCAGCTTAGATGGTAGCTGGAAGACCCAGTACTTC. Its protein is CASSLDGSWKTQYF. The genes are TRBV7-2 and TRBJ2-5; the D is unclear. The CDR3 spans 14 residues. Trimming removed 1 base from V and 6 bases from J, with 12 bases in between. Germline V lookup: CDR1 SGHTA, CDR2 FQGNSA.

The rearrangement uses TRBV10-3 and TRBJ2-3; 8 bases line up with TRBD2. After removal of 4 bases from V and 2 bases from J, the junction contained 17 bases not matched to a gene. This CDR3 region has 19 residues. In germline, CDR1 is ENHRY, CDR2 SYGVKD. CDR3 loop: CAISGHPRTSSLHTDTQYF. The CDR3 DNA follows: TGTGCCATCAGTGGGCACCCACGGACTAGCTCCCTTCACACAGATACGCAGTATTTT.

This clone came up once. In DNA form, the CDR3 reads TGTGCCAGCAGCCAAGCGGGGAAGAACTATGGCTACACCTTC. Translation: CASSQAGKNYGYTF. The genes are TRBV6-5 and TRBJ1-2; D not resolved. The V end was cut by 6 bases, the J end by 2 bases, with 13 bases between. CDR3 size: 14 residues. CDR1 and CDR2 from the germline V gene are MNHEY and SVGAGI.

The chain links TRBV5-6 to TRBJ1-1; no clear D. V was trimmed by 1 base and J by 5 bases, leaving 6 bases between them. This CDR3 region has 12 residues. Per the germline V gene, CDR1 is SGHDT and CDR2 is YYEEEE. CDR3 protein: CASSLMRTEAFF. In DNA, the CDR3 is TGTGCCAGCAGCTTGATGAGAACTGAAGCTTTCTTT.

This chain joins TRBV3-1 (or the pseudogene TRBV3-2) and TRBJ2-2; D remains ambiguous. Germline CDR1 is LGHDT and CDR2 is YNNKEL (reference sequence). The CDR3 spans 15 residues. V lost 4 bases and J lost 6, with 15 bases in between. In nucleotides, the CDR3 is TGTGCCAGCAGCCCAGATTTTACGAGGCCCGGGGAGCTGTTTTTT. This encodes CASSPDFTRPGELFF.